Following are 22 T cell receptor beta chains from one sample sequenced in a study of blood T cell repertoires in COVID-19. This table comes from immunoSEQ multiplex PCR, and its TCRdb copy is limited to in-frame clones, with some not included. The table lists around 300,000 clones, about nine tenths of them singletons, with 2% to 3% in the top ten. The sequencing input was peripheral blood. These TCRs come from a man between 18 and 35 years old with active or convalescent COVID-19.

V and J are TRBV5-8 and TRBJ2-7; the match to TRBD1 covers 8 bases. The CDR3 runs to 16 residues. Looked up from germline, CDR1 is SGHTS and CDR2 is YDEGEE. The V and J ends lost 3 bases and 4 bases, in that order; junction bases with no gene match: 12. The CDR3 DNA is TGTGCCAGCAGCTACGCTACAGGGGGTGGAGGGTACGAGCAGTACTTC. Protein: CASSYATGGGGYEQYF.

This chain joins TRBV7-9 and TRBJ1-1; 9 bases fit TRBD1. CDR1 is SEHNR and CDR2 is FQNEAQ in the germline V gene (reference sequence). V was pared by 1 base and J by 9 bases, with 3 bases of the junction left unmatched. The CDR3 is 13 amino acids. The CDR3 coding sequence is TGTGCCAGCAGCTTAGACAGGGGGCTTAAAGCTTTCTTT. It yields the protein CASSLDRGLKAFF. Full variable domain (rest looked up from reference TRBV7-9 and TRBJ1-1): DTGVSQNPRHKITKRGQNVTFRCDPISEHNRLYWYRQTLGQGPEFLTYFQNEAQLEKSRLLSDRFSAERPKGSFSTLEIQRTEQGDSAMYLCASSLDRGLKAFFGQGTRLTVV.

The CDR3 nucleotides are TGTGCCAGCAGCACCGGACAGCAAAATAATTCACCCCTCCACTTT. It is translated as CASSTGQQNNSPLHF. The chain is built from TRBV11-2 and TRBJ1-6; possibly TRBD1 for D (6 bases). Trimming cost V 5 bases and J 5 bases, with 13 bases left between them. The CDR3 is 15 residues long. Germline V gene sequence: CDR1 SGHAT, CDR2 FQNNGV.

J is TRBJ2-7 and V is TRBV7-2, with 10 bases lining up with TRBD1. CDR3 size: 14 residues. Germline V gives CDR1 SGHTA, CDR2 FQGNSA. Trimming at V came to 5 bases and at J to 4 bases, leaving 5 bases not matched to a gene. The CDR3 region is CASSVGQGLYEQYF. CDR3 DNA sequence: TGTGCCAGCAGCGTGGGACAGGGGCTGTACGAGCAGTACTTC.

This chain joins TRBV9 and TRBJ2-7; 11 bases line up with TRBD1. The CDR3 is 15 amino acids. Germline values: CDR1 SGDLS, CDR2 YYNGEE. The trim removed 2 bases at V and 6 bases at J, leaving 7 bases unmatched. The CDR3 nucleotides read TGTGCCAGCAGCGTTGGGGACAGGGGGACCGGCGAGCAGTACTTC. Translated: CASSVGDRGTGEQYF.

V and J are TRBV3-1 (or the pseudogene TRBV3-2) and TRBJ1-2, with D tentatively TRBD1 (6 bases). Germline CDR1 LGHDT, CDR2 YNNKEL (reference sequence). The CDR3 runs 13 residues. V gave up 4 bases and J gave up 8 bases, with 14 bases separating them. CDR3 sequence reads: CASSPSGGWGYTF. For the CDR3, the DNA is TGTGCCAGCAGCCCCAGTGGGGGCTGGGGCTACACCTTC.

The chain recombines TRBV3-1 (or the pseudogene TRBV3-2) with TRBJ2-7, with a tentative D call TRBD2 (6 bases). The CDR3 covers 14 residues. Germline CDR1 and CDR2: LGHDT and YNNKEL (reference sequence). Between the trimmed V and J ends, which lost 4 bases and 3 bases, there was a span of 13 bases. This chain's CDR3 is CASSPGLGNYEQYF. For the CDR3, the DNA is TGTGCCAGCAGCCCGGGACTTGGAAACTACGAGCAGTACTTC.

This clone has just one count. The CDR3, as DNA: TGTGCCAGTCACGAGAGGGTTGGTTTCTTGACCGGGGAGCTGTTTTTT. It yields the protein CASHERVGFLTGELFF. This rearrangement joins TRBV28 to TRBJ2-2; D is perhaps TRBD2 (5 bases). Germline values: CDR1 MDHEN, CDR2 SYDVKM. The CDR3 is 16 residues long. Trimming removed 9 bases from V and 5 bases from J, with 22 bases in between.

This clone was seen just once. The CDR3 loop reads CASTPRGALNYGYTF. As DNA, the CDR3 is TGTGCCAGCACCCCGCGGGGGGCCCTTAACTATGGCTACACCTTC. V and J are TRBV2 and TRBJ1-2, with TRBD1 as a possible D gene (6 bases). Deletions cut 7 bases from V and 1 base from J, with 16 bases between. Germline V lookup: CDR1 SNHLY, CDR2 FYNNEI. The CDR3 totals 15 residues.

V is TRBV7-9 and J is TRBJ2-3, with D maybe TRBD1 (6 bases). Trimming shortened V by 6 bases and J by 4 bases, and 20 bases separated the two germline ends. From germline, CDR1 is SEHNR and CDR2 FQNEAQ (reference sequence). This CDR3 contains 16 residues. In nucleotides, the CDR3 is TGTGCCAGCAGATACGGGACACCTCTAAGTGCAGATACGCAGTATTTT. Translating it yields CASRYGTPLSADTQYF.

This clone came up a few times. The chain recombines TRBV5-1 with TRBJ2-1, with TRBD2 matching over 11 bases. The junction had 7 bases not matched to a gene; V was cut back by 7 bases and J by 4 bases. The CDR3 consists of 15 residues. Germline CDR1 is SGHRS and CDR2 is YFSETQ. CDR3 protein: CASRTSGQSYNEQFF. In DNA, the CDR3 is TGCGCCAGCCGGACTAGCGGGCAAAGTTACAATGAGCAGTTCTTC. The variable domain in full, with the rest retrieved from reference TRBV5-1 and TRBJ2-1, is KAGVTQTPRYLIKTRGQQVTLSCSPISGHRSVSWYQQTPGQGLQFLFEYFSETQRNKGNFPGRFSGRQFSNSRSEMNVSTLELGDSALYLCASRTSGQSYNEQFFGPGTRLTVL.

The rearrangement uses TRBV6-8 and TRBJ2-5; 9 bases agree with TRBD2. This CDR3 is built from 15 residues. Germline assignment: CDR1 MNHGY and CDR2 SAAAGT. V lost 5 bases and J lost 1; bases outside the gene matches: 5. The CDR3 here is CASSNPGLAQETQYF. As DNA, the CDR3 is TGTGCCAGCAGTAATCCGGGACTAGCCCAAGAGACCCAGTACTTC.

In this sample, this clone turned up once. The gene calls are TRBV19 and TRBJ1-1; D gene ambiguous. The CDR3 runs to 14 residues. Trimming removed 3 bases from V and 2 bases from J, with 10 bases in between. Germline-derived CDR1 and CDR2 are LNHDA and SQIVND (reference sequence). For the CDR3, the DNA is TGTGCCAGTAGTATTGACAAAGCTAACACTGAAGCTTTCTTT. Translated: CASSIDKANTEAFF.

The chain employs TRBV5-4 and TRBJ2-1; D may be TRBD1 (6 bases). V lost 4 bases, J lost 6 bases, and 17 bases lay in between. CDR3 length: 15 residues. The V gene's germline CDR1 is SGHNT and CDR2 YYREEE (reference sequence). The CDR3 here is CASSTRDRLSNEQFF. CDR3 DNA: TGTGCCAGCAGCACCCGAGACAGGCTTTCCAATGAGCAGTTCTTC.

This clone was found a few times. The chain recombines TRBV29-1 with TRBJ1-1; D might be TRBD1 (6 bases). V was pared by 2 bases and J by 5 bases, with 12 bases between. The CDR3 sequence is 13 residues long. The germline gives CDR1 SQVTM, CDR2 ANQGSEA. CDR3 in DNA: TGCAGCGTTGAATGGGTGCAGGGGACTGAAGCTTTCTTT. Amino acid sequence: CSVEWVQGTEAFF.

This chain connects TRBV6-5 to TRBJ1-4; perhaps TRBD1 as D (6 bases). Trimming pared 8 bases from V and 0 bases from J, leaving 13 bases between. CDR1 MNHEY and CDR2 SVGAGI come from the germline V gene. This CDR3 has 15 residues. This CDR3 is CASQGGDATNEKLFF. The CDR3, as DNA: TGTGCCAGCCAAGGGGGAGACGCAACTAATGAAAAACTGTTTTTT.

The V gene is TRBV19, the J gene TRBJ2-3, with 10 bases matching TRBD2. The junction had 5 bases not matched to a gene; V was cut back by 3 bases and J by 5 bases. CDR1 and CDR2 (germline): LNHDA, SQIVND (reference sequence). The CDR3 covers 15 residues. CDR3 protein: CASSMLAGGIDTQYF. CDR3 DNA sequence: TGTGCCAGTAGTATGTTAGCGGGGGGAATAGATACGCAGTATTTT.

This chain uses TRBV11-2 with TRBJ2-3; 8 nucleotides agree with TRBD2. The CDR3 extends over 15 amino acids. Germline V gene data show CDR1 as SGHAT and CDR2 as FQNNGV. With 1 base clipped from V and 5 bases from J, the junction kept 5 bases outside the gene matches. In DNA form, the CDR3 reads TGTGCCAGCAGCTTAGCCGGGAGGGCCGGAGATACGCAGTATTTT. Residues: CASSLAGRAGDTQYF.

This rearrangement joins TRBV27 to TRBJ1-1; 7 bases line up with TRBD1. V lost 5 bases to trimming and J lost 0 bases; unmatched junction nucleotides: 6. The CDR3 covers 15 residues. The V gene's germline CDR1 is MNHEY and CDR2 SMNVEV (reference sequence). The DNA for the CDR3 is TGTGCCAGCAGTCCCCGACAGGGATTGAACACTGAAGCTTTCTTT. Translated: CASSPRQGLNTEAFF.

The chain joins TRBV4-2 to TRBJ2-2; D is possibly TRBD2 (6 bases). Trimming took 2 bases from V and 7 from J, leaving 20 bases between them. Germline V gene lookup returns CDR1 LGHNA and CDR2 YNFKEQ. The CDR3 loop spans 17 amino acids. CDR3 protein: CASSQFRREPINGELFF. In DNA form, the CDR3 reads TGTGCCAGCAGCCAATTTAGGCGGGAACCCATCAACGGGGAGCTGTTTTTT.

The rearrangement links TRBV7-2 to TRBJ2-1; 7 positions match TRBD2. Per germline, CDR1 SGHTA and CDR2 FQGNSA. Trimming cost V 3 bases and J 6 bases; bases outside gene matches: 8. This CDR3 comprises 15 residues. The CDR3 loop reads CASSFLGGSGNEQFF. CDR3 nucleotides: TGTGCCAGCAGCTTCTTGGGAGGGAGCGGCAATGAGCAGTTCTTC.

The rearrangement uses TRBV7-2 and TRBJ1-6; the D gene is possibly TRBD1 (6 bases). The germline V gene has CDR1 SGHTA and CDR2 FQGNSA. V lost 1 base and J 9 bases, leaving 16 bases between the germline ends. The CDR3 consists of 16 residues. The DNA for the CDR3 is TGTGCCAGCAGCTTAGATATTGGCAAACAGGGTTCACCCCTCCACTTT. Protein sequence: CASSLDIGKQGSPLHF.